Each of the 25 T cell receptor beta chains below was sequenced from the same sample in a study of T-cell memory formation after mild COVID-19. TCRdb passed the 5' RACE reads through MiXCR, listing each CDR3 protein once. The repertoire consists of fewer than 110,000 distinct CDR3 sequences, with around an eighth occurring once and the leading ten covering 30% to 45%. Input material: PBMCs or a T cell subset sorted from them (not recorded which). The receptor set was obtained from a man aged 18 to 35 who had mild COVID-19 (a few samples of this study predate the infection). Cell type and time point are not known.

This clonotype showed up just a few times. This chain uses TRBV12-3 or TRBV12-4 with TRBJ2-7; weak D call: TRBD2 (7 bases). CDR3 length equals 14 residues. Trimming left V 3 bases short and J 6 bases short, with 15 bases between. CDR3 in amino acids: CASSFGGGGTEQYF. Written as DNA, the CDR3 is TGTGCCAGCAGTTTTGGCGGGGGCGGGACCGAGCAGTACTTC.

This clonotype came up a few times. J is TRBJ2-1 and V is TRBV9, with 11 nucleotides matching TRBD2. Germline V gene lookup returns CDR1 SGDLS and CDR2 YYNGEE. This CDR3 comprises 19 residues. After removal of 3 bases from V and 2 bases from J, the junction contained 13 bases not matched to a gene. The CDR3 DNA follows: TGTGCCAGCAGCGATGAAGGTAGGGCTAGCGGGGGGCCCTACAATGAGCAGTTCTTC. Protein product: CASSDEGRASGGPYNEQFF.

Turning to this clonotype: A read error may account for a junction end that differs from germline. The gene calls are TRBV7-7 and TRBJ2-3; 9 positions match TRBD2. The CDR3 runs 17 residues. CDR1 is SSHAT and CDR2 is FNYEAQ in the germline V gene (reference sequence). The CDR3 reads CASSLGFGLAGSDTQYF. The DNA of the CDR3 is TGTGCTAGCAGCTTAGGTTTCGGGCTAGCGGGGTCCGATACGCAGTATTTT.

J is TRBJ2-1 and V is TRBV11-2; TRBD1 matches at 7 bases. The CDR3 extends over 14 amino acids. In germline, CDR1 is SGHAT, CDR2 FQNNGV. J lost 7 bases, V lost 6 bases, and 9 bases had no gene match. The CDR3 is CASRDSGGSNEQFF. As DNA, the CDR3 is TGTGCCAGCAGGGATTCAGGGGGTTCAAATGAGCAGTTCTTC.

A few counts support this clonotype. This chain links TRBV12-3 or TRBV12-4 with TRBJ1-2, with TRBD1 identical over 7 bases. The V segment lost 5 bases and the J segment 4 bases; nucleotides outside the gene matches: 7. This CDR3 comprises 14 residues. CDR3 sequence (DNA): TGTGCCAGCAGTCCCAGGGGGGCCCCCTATGGCTACACCTTC. It is translated as CASSPRGAPYGYTF.

This clonotype has ten or more counts. This sequence joins TRBV24-1 and TRBJ2-2, with D unclear. CDR1 is KGHDR, CDR2 SFDVKD, per germline. This CDR3 is 13 amino acids long. Deletions cut 0 bases from V and 5 bases from J, with 3 bases between. The CDR3 nucleotides are TGTGCCACCAGTGATTTGAGTACCGGGGAGCTGTTTTTT. Translated: CATSDLSTGELFF.

Ten or more counts support this clonotype. The chain carries TRBV4-3 and TRBJ2-3; TRBD2 matches at 7 bases. The length of the CDR3 is 15 residues. Per germline, CDR1 LGHNA and CDR2 YSLEER. The junction had 2 bases not matched to a gene; V was cut back by 1 base and J by 1 base. The CDR3 reads CASSQGLAGTDTQYF. DNA of the CDR3: TGCGCCAGCAGCCAAGGGCTAGCGGGCACAGATACGCAGTATTTT.

This clonotype was observed at least ten times. This chain links TRBV7-9 with TRBJ2-1; perhaps TRBD2 as D (6 bases). Trimming cost V 4 bases and J 3 bases, with 19 bases left between them. Germline-derived CDR1 and CDR2 are SEHNR and FQNEAQ (reference sequence). This CDR3 region has 17 residues. CDR3 protein: CASSSALRTGDYNEQFF. The CDR3 nucleotides are TGTGCCAGCAGCTCCGCCTTGCGGACGGGGGACTACAATGAGCAGTTCTTC.

This chain connects TRBV4-2 to TRBJ2-2; possibly TRBD1 or TRBD2 for D (5 bases each). Germline CDR1 and CDR2: LGHNA and YNFKEQ. The CDR3 sequence is 18 residues long. The V and J ends lost 6 bases and 3 bases respectively, with 23 bases between them. The CDR3 here is CASRQSKRGRRYTGELFF. The CDR3 coding sequence is TGTGCCAGCAGGCAGAGCAAACGGGGCAGGCGATACACCGGGGAGCTGTTTTTT.

This rearrangement joins TRBV28 to TRBJ2-2; tentative D call: TRBD1 (5 bases). The V gene lost 1 base and the J gene lost 4 bases, with 16 bases spanning the gap. There are 17 residues in the CDR3. Germline lookup yields CDR1 MDHEN and CDR2 SYDVKM. In DNA form, the CDR3 reads TGTGCCAGCAGTTTATCTTTTAGGGGCAGATTCACCGGGGAGCTGTTTTTT. Translating gives CASSLSFRGRFTGELFF.

This clonotype appeared a few times. The chain uses TRBV12-3 or TRBV12-4 and TRBJ1-1; a possible D gene is TRBD1 (6 bases). CDR3 length equals 14 residues. The ends were cut back, 6 bases at V and 1 base at J, with 12 bases in the middle. CDR3 in DNA: TGTGCCAGCAGAAGGACAGACTCGAACACTGAAGCTTTCTTT. As protein: CASRRTDSNTEAFF.

This clonotype turned up a few times. This CDR3 reads CASSQAPSESTQYF. In DNA form, the CDR3 reads TGCGCCAGCAGCCAAGCGCCTAGCGAGAGTACGCAGTATTTT. The chain recombines TRBV4-1 with TRBJ2-3, with D maybe TRBD2 (6 bases). Germline lookup yields CDR1 MGHRA and CDR2 YSYEKL. V lost 1 base to trimming and J lost 8 bases, with 13 bases between them. The CDR3 consists of 14 residues.

CDR3 residues: CASSPSAEAFF. CDR3 in DNA: TGTGCCAGCAGCCCCTCTGCCGAAGCTTTCTTT. V gene TRBV12-3 or TRBV12-4 combines with J gene TRBJ1-1; D is undetermined. CDR3 length: 11 amino acids. V lost 6 bases and J lost 8, with 10 bases in between.

The CDR3 region has the DNA TGTGCCAGCAGCCAAGGACTAGTCAATGAGCAGTTCTTC. Encoded protein: CASSQGLVNEQFF. The chain recombines TRBV3-1 with TRBJ2-1, with D possibly matching TRBD2 (6 bases). Germline CDR1 and CDR2: LGHDT and YNNKEL (reference sequence). Deletions cut 1 base from V and 6 bases from J, with 7 bases between. The CDR3 has 13 amino acids.

The sample holds a few counts of this clonotype. The chain recombines TRBV10-2 with TRBJ2-1, with 7 nucleotides matching TRBD2. Germline lookup yields CDR1 WSHSY and CDR2 SAAADI. The junction had 2 bases not matched to a gene; V was cut back by 8 bases and J by 1 base. The CDR3 totals 13 residues. CDR3 nucleotides: TGCGCCAGCTGGGGGGGGTCCTACAATGAGCAGTTCTTC. Its translation is CASWGGSYNEQFF.

This clonotype showed up just a few times. The genes are TRBV5-1 and TRBJ2-1; 9 nucleotides line up with TRBD1. Germline V gene data show CDR1 as SGHRS and CDR2 as YFSETQ. The trim removed 6 bases at V and 6 bases at J, leaving 7 bases unmatched. The CDR3 spans 14 residues. CDR3 sequence (DNA): TGCGCCAGCACCACAGGGGGCGAGCGCAATGAGCAGTTCTTC. Its protein is CASTTGGERNEQFF.

This clonotype has just a few counts. V gene TRBV7-9 combines with J gene TRBJ2-1; 9 bases map to TRBD2. The J segment lost 8 bases and the V segment lost 1 base, leaving 12 bases of the junction unmatched. The CDR3 extends over 17 amino acids. Per the germline V gene, CDR1 is SEHNR and CDR2 is FQNEAQ (reference sequence). The CDR3 region has the DNA TGTGCCAGCAGCTTAGTGCTAGCGGGGATATCATATGATGAGCAGTTCTTC. Amino acid sequence: CASSLVLAGISYDEQFF.

This clonotype turned up a few times. The genes are TRBV27 and TRBJ1-2, with D maybe TRBD1 (5 bases). Germline assignment: CDR1 MNHEY and CDR2 SMNVEV (reference sequence). This CDR3 spans 13 amino acids. V shed 4 bases and J shed 2 bases, with 8 bases lying between them. This CDR3 reads CASSWGMNYGYTF. As DNA, the CDR3 is TGTGCCAGCAGTTGGGGCATGAACTATGGCTACACCTTC.

There are many counts of this clonotype. This sequence joins TRBV25-1 and TRBJ2-7, with 8 bases lining up with TRBD1. V trimming: 5 bases; J trimming: 2 bases; junction bases outside the gene matches: 5. Looked up from germline, CDR1 is MGHDK and CDR2 is SYGVNS. The CDR3 loop spans 14 amino acids. The DNA of the CDR3 is TGTGCCAGCAGTCCCCAGGGGGCTGCCTACGAGCAGTACTTC. Translating it yields CASSPQGAAYEQYF.

This clonotype was seen a handful of times. The genes are TRBV12-3 or TRBV12-4 and TRBJ1-2; 9 positions match TRBD1. The ends lost 7 bases at V and 2 bases at J; junction bases unmatched: 5. The CDR3 length is 14 residues. The CDR3 region has the DNA TGTGCCAGCACCCCAGGGACAGGGAACTATGGCTACACCTTC. It specifies CASTPGTGNYGYTF.

J is TRBJ2-2 and V is TRBV10-3; maybe TRBD2 (7 bases). The V gene lost 0 bases and the J gene lost 6 bases, with 14 bases spanning the gap. Germline V gives CDR1 ENHRY, CDR2 SYGVKD. This CDR3 has 16 residues. This CDR3 is CAISESRGAGPGELFF. The CDR3, as DNA: TGTGCCATCAGTGAGTCACGGGGGGCCGGGCCCGGGGAGCTGTTTTTT.

This clonotype was seen a handful of times. CDR3 protein: CASSHSLGELFF. The CDR3 DNA sequence: TGTGCCAGCAGCCACTCTCTCGGGGAGCTGTTTTTT. The chain is built from TRBV6-5 and TRBJ2-2, with D hard to call. Deletions cut 6 bases from V and 7 bases from J, with 9 bases between. Germline-derived CDR1 and CDR2 are MNHEY and SVGAGI. This CDR3 has 12 amino acids.

The V gene is TRBV29-1, the J gene TRBJ2-3; TRBD1 agrees at 7 bases. Per the germline V gene, CDR1 is SQVTM and CDR2 is ANQGSEA. The CDR3 is 15 residues long. The V and J ends lost 7 bases and 3 bases, in that order; junction bases with no gene match: 13. DNA for the CDR3: TGCAGCGCTGAGGGGACAGAATTTGGTACAGATACGCAGTATTTT. This sequence encodes CSAEGTEFGTDTQYF.

The chain combines TRBV6-2 or TRBV6-3 with TRBJ2-7, with unresolved D. The ends were cut back, 6 bases at V and 2 bases at J, with 11 bases in the middle. The CDR3 is 13 amino acids. Per the germline V gene, CDR1 is MNHEY and CDR2 is SVGEGT. CDR3 DNA sequence: TGTGCCAGCAGCCACCCTCGGACCTACGAGCAGTACTTC. It yields the protein CASSHPRTYEQYF.

This clonotype was picked up a small number of times. The chain recombines TRBV5-1 with TRBJ2-3; no clear D gene. This CDR3 contains 15 residues. Germline V gives CDR1 SGHRS, CDR2 YFSETQ. V was shortened by 1 base and J by 2 bases, with 11 bases between the two germline ends. CDR3 nucleotides: TGCGCCAGCAGCTTGAGGGCAGGTAACACAGATACGCAGTATTTT. Its protein product is CASSLRAGNTDTQYF.